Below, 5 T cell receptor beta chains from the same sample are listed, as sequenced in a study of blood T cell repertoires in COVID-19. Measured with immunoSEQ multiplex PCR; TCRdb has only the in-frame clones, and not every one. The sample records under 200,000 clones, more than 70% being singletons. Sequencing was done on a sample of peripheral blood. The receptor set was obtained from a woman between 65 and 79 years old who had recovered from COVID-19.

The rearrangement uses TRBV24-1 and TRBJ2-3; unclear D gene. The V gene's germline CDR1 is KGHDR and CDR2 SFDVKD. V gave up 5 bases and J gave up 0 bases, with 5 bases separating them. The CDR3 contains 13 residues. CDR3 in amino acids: CATSGPSTDTQYF. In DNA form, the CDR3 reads TGTGCCACCAGTGGGCCCAGCACAGATACGCAGTATTTT.

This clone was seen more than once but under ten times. The CDR3 nucleotides are TGTGCCACCAGTGAGGCAGGGGGCATGGGCTACACCTTC. Protein sequence: CATSEAGGMGYTF. The rearrangement links TRBV24-1 to TRBJ1-2; 8 nucleotides agree with TRBD1. The CDR3 extends over 13 amino acids. Germline V gives CDR1 KGHDR, CDR2 SFDVKD. V trimming: 4 bases; J trimming: 8 bases; junction bases outside the gene matches: 5.

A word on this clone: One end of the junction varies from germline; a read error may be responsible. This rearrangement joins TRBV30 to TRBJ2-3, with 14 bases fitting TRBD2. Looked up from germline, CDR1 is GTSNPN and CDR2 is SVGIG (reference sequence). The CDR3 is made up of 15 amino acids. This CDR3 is CAWRGLAGGTDTQYF. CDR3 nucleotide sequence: TGTGCCTGGAGAGGACTAGCGGGAGGCACGGATACGCAGTATTTT.

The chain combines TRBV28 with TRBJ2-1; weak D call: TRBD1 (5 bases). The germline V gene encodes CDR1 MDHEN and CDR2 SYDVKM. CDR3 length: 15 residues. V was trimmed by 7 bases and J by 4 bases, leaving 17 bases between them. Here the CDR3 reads CASILTGTGYNEQFF. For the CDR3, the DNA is TGTGCCAGCATCCTAACAGGTACTGGGTACAATGAGCAGTTCTTC.

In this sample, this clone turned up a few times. The CDR3 loop reads CASGFGEQFF. CDR3 DNA: TGTGCTAGTGGTTTCGGTGAGCAGTTCTTC. This chain joins TRBV12-5 and TRBJ2-1; no firm D call. The germline CDR1 and CDR2 sequences are LGHNT and FRNRAP. V was cut by 3 bases and J by 9 bases, with 3 bases left in between. The CDR3 length is 10 residues.